This entry features one T cell receptor beta chain sequence. Original data processing: A productive frequency of 2.59 x 10-5 was the lowest detectable. Clones were read by immunoSEQ multiplex PCR, and TCRdb kept only the in-frame ones, dropping some. V and J calls and clone size come straight from that table; D and trimming were deduced from the DNA. The sample has around 31,000 clones; roughly 74% are singletons. The germline V gene encodes CDR1 SGHAT and CDR2 FQNNGV. With V trimmed by 1 base and J by 5 bases, 2 bases remained unmatched. This CDR3 has 13 amino acids. This entry belongs to a study of STAT5B mutations in CD4+ large granular lymphocyte leukemia.

The sample taken for sequencing was CD4+ T cells from blood buffy coats. The sequence was obtained from a human donor in good health. The chain has TRBV11-2 and TRBJ2-7; 7 bases are shared with TRBD2. Here the CDR3 DNA reads TGTGCCAGCAGCTTAGGGACTAGTAACGAGCAGTACGTC. It is translated as CASSLGTSNEQYV.